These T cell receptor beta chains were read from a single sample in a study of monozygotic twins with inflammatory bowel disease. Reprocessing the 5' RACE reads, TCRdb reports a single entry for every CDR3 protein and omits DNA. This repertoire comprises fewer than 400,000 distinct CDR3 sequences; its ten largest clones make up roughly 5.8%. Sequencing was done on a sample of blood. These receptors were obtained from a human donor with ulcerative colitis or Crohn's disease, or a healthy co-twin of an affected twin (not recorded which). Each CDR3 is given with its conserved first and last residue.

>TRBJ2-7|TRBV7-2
CASGGRDSPYEQYF
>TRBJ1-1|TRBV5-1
CASSLAGSEHGEAFF
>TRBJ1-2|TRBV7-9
CASSQGQGNGYTF
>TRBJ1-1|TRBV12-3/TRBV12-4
CASSSGDAATEAFF
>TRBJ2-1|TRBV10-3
CAIREMGASYNEQFF
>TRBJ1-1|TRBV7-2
CASSLLVRNTEAFF
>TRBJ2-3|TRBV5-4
CASSRGTSRADTQYF
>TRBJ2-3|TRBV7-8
CASSLQYTQYF
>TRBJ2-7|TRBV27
CASSMGRDVDEQYF
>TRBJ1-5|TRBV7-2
CASSFTRGDNQPQHF
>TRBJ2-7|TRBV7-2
CASSLAWIYEQYF
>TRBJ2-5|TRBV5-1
CASSTGGGQETQYF
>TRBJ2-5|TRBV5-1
CASSLVLIQETQYF
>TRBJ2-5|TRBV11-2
CASSAPVKETQYF
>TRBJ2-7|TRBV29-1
CSVSPRLLSYEQYF
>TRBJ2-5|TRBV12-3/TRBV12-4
CASRPDRGYQETQYF
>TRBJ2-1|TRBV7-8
CASSSTPGLSGGGWNEQFF
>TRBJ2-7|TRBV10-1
CASSATGTGGSEQYF
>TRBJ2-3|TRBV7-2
CASSLGEVTDTQYF
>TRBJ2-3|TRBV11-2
CASSFSGSLTDTQYF
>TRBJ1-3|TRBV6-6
CASSFRGGLNTIYF
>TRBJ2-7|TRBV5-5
CASSRTREVSYEQYF
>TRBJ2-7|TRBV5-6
CASSLRPSSPYEQYF
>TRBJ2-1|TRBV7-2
CASSLWTGAYNEQFF
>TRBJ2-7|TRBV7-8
CASSFLGQGNEQYF
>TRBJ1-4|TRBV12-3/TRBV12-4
CASRPRAGGEKLFF
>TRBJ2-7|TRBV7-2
CASSPLAGGVYEQYF
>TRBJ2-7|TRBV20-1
CPAGGRAFEQYF
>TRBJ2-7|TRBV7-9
CASSLAGGANEQYF
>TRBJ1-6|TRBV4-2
CASSQAAGSSPLHF
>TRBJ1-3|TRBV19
CASTRPSGDTIYF
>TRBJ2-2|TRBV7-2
CASSSVGLGELFF
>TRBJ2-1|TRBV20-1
CSAPRFFEQFF
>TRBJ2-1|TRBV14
CASSRVRGAHEQFF
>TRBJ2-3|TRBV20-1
CSASLGGNTDTQYF
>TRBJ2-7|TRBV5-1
CASSLGRINDEQYF
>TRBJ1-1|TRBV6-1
CAGRLKTGGATEAFF